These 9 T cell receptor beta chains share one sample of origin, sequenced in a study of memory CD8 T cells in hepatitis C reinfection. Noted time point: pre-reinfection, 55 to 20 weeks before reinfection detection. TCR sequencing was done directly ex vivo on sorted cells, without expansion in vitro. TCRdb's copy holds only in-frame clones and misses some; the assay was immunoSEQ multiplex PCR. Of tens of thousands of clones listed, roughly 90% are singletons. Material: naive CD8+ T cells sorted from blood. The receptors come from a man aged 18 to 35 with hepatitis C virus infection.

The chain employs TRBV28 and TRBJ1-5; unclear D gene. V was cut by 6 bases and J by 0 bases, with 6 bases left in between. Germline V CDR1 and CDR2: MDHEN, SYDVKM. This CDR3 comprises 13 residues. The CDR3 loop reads CASSSYSNQPQHF. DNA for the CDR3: TGTGCCAGCAGCTCCTATAGCAATCAGCCCCAGCATTTT.

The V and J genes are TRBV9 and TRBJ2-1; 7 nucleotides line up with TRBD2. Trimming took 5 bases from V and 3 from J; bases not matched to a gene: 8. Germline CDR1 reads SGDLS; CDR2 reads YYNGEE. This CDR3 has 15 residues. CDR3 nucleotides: TGTGCCAGCAGTACCAGCGGGACGGGCTACAATGAGCAGTTCTTC. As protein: CASSTSGTGYNEQFF.

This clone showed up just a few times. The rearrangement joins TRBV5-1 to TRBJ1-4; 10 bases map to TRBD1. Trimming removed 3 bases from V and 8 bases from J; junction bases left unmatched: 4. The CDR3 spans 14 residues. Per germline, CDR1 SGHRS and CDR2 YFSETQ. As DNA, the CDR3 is TGCGCCAGCAGCTGGGGACAGGGGTCGGAAAAACTGTTTTTT. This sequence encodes CASSWGQGSEKLFF.

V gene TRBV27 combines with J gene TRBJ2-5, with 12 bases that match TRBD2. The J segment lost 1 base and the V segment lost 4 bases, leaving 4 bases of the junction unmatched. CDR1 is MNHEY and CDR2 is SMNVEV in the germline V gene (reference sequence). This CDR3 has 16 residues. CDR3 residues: CASSSLAGGAQETQYF. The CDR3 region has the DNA TGTGCCAGCAGTTCCCTAGCGGGGGGGGCCCAAGAGACCCAGTACTTC.

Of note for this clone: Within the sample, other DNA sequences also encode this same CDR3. This CDR3 is CASGRGTGIDEQFF. The CDR3 coding sequence is TGTGCTAGTGGTAGGGGGACAGGGATCGATGAGCAGTTCTTC. The chain is built from TRBV12-5 and TRBJ2-1, with TRBD1 matching over 9 bases. CDR3 size: 14 residues. Germline V gives CDR1 LGHNT, CDR2 FRNRAP. After removal of 5 bases from V and 8 bases from J, the junction contained 7 bases not matched to a gene.

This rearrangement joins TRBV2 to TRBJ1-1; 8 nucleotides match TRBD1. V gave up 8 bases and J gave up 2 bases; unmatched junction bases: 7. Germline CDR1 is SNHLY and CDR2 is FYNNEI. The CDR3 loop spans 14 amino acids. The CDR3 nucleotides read TGTGCCAGCGCGATGACAGGGGAAAACACTGAAGCTTTCTTT. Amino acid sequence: CASAMTGENTEAFF.

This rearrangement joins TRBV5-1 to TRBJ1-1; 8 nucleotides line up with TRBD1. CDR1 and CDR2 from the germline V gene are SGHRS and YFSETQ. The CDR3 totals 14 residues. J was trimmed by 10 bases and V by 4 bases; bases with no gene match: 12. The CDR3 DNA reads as TGCGCCAGCAGCATCGAGACAGGGGTGAAGGCAGCTTTCTTT. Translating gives CASSIETGVKAAFF. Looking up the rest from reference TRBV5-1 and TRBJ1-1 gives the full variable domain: KAGVTQTPRYLIKTRGQQVTLSCSPISGHRSVSWYQQTPGQGLQFLFEYFSETQRNKGNFPGRFSGRQFSNSRSEMNVSTLELGDSALYLCASSIETGVKAAFFGQGTRLTVV.

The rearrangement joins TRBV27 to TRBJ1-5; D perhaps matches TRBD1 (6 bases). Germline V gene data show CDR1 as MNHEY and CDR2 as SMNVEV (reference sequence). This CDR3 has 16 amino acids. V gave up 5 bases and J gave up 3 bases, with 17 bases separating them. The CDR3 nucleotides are TGTGCCAGCAGTCCATCCTTCCGGGACACCAATCAGCCCCAGCATTTT. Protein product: CASSPSFRDTNQPQHF.

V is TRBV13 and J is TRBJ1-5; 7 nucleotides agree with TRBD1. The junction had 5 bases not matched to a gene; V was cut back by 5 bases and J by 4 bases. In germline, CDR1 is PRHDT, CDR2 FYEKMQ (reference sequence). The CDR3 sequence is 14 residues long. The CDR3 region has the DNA TGTGCCAGCAGCCGCGGGACAGCAAATCAGCCCCAGCATTTT. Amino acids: CASSRGTANQPQHF.